These 5 T cell receptor beta chains originate from one sample sequenced in a study of Graves' ophthalmopathy and Graves' hyperthyroidism. Amplification of the TCR beta CDR3 regions used RNA transcripts (as template). The first round was an RT-PCR with HTBI primers, and the second round was a multiplex PCR. TCRdb processed the multiplex PCR reads anew with MiXCR; each CDR3 protein has one entry. The table includes hundreds of thousands of distinct CDR3 sequences, roughly 39% detected once. The source material was peripheral blood. These receptors originate from an adult man with Graves' ophthalmopathy.

Note on this clonotype: It is likely a read error, because the conserved phenylalanine at the end of the CDR3 is missing. The chain uses TRBV6-1 and TRBJ2-7; D not resolved. V shed 0 bases and J shed 2 bases, with 11 bases lying between them. The CDR3 is 15 residues long. The germline V gene encodes CDR1 MNHNS and CDR2 SASEGT. CDR3 region: CASSEAGSEAYEQYL. The CDR3 DNA is TGTGCCAGCAGTGAAGCGGGATCTGAAGCCTACGAGCAGTACCTC.

V and J are TRBV29-1 and TRBJ2-6; D uncertain. This CDR3 has 13 amino acids. The germline V gene has CDR1 SQVTM and CDR2 ANQGSEA. The ends were cut back, 3 bases at V and 4 bases at J, with 7 bases in the middle. CDR3 DNA sequence: TGCAGCGTTGACTATGACGGGGCCAACGTCCTGACTTTC. Its protein is CSVDYDGANVLTF.

This clonotype was counted at least ten times. The chain carries TRBV27 and TRBJ1-2, with a possible D match to TRBD1 (6 bases). The V end lost 6 bases, the J end lost 8 bases, and 16 bases lay between the germline ends. There are 13 residues in the CDR3. Germline V gives CDR1 MNHEY, CDR2 SMNVEV (reference sequence). CDR3 nucleotide sequence: TGTGCCAGCAGCACAGAGGGGGTTAGAGGCTACACCTTC. Its protein is CASSTEGVRGYTF.

Worth noting for this clonotype: This may be a read error: a much more frequent sequence differs by one nucleotide. This chain uses TRBV20-1 with TRBJ2-5; 9 bases map to TRBD2. Germline V gene data show CDR1 as DFQATT and CDR2 as SNEGSKA (reference sequence). This CDR3 is built from 17 residues. Written as DNA, the CDR3 is TGCTGTGCTGCACTTACTTCTAGCGGGAAAGACCAAGAGACCCAGTACTTC. It specifies CCAALTSSGKDQETQYF.

This clonotype was counted a few times. This may arise from a read error, as a much more abundant clone is one base away. V and J are TRBV11-2 and TRBJ2-7; D might be TRBD1 (6 bases). CDR3 length: 14 amino acids. The germline V gene has CDR1 SGHAT and CDR2 FQNNGV. V was trimmed by 5 bases and J by 2 bases, leaving 13 bases between them. The CDR3 here is CASSPDRSPYEQYF. The CDR3 DNA follows: TGTGCCAGCAGCCCCGACAGGTCCCCCTACGAGCAGTACTTC.